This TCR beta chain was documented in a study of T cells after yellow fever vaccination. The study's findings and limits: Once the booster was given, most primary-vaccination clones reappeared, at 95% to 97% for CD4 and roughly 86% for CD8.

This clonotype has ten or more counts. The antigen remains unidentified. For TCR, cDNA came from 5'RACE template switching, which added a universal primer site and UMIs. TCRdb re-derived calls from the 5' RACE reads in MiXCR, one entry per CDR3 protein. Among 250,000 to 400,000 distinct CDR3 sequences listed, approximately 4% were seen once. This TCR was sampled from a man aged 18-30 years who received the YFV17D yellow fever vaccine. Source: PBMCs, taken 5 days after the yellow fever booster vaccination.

The CDR3 region has the DNA TGCGCCAGCAGCTACGCCGGGACAGGGAACAACGAGCAGTACTTC. As protein: CASSYAGTGNNEQYF. The V call is TRBV5-1, the J call TRBJ2-7; 9 bases fit TRBD1. The V gene end was trimmed by 3 bases and the J gene end by 5 bases; junction bases not matched to a gene: 9. In germline, CDR1 is SGHRS, CDR2 YFSETQ. This CDR3 contains 15 residues.